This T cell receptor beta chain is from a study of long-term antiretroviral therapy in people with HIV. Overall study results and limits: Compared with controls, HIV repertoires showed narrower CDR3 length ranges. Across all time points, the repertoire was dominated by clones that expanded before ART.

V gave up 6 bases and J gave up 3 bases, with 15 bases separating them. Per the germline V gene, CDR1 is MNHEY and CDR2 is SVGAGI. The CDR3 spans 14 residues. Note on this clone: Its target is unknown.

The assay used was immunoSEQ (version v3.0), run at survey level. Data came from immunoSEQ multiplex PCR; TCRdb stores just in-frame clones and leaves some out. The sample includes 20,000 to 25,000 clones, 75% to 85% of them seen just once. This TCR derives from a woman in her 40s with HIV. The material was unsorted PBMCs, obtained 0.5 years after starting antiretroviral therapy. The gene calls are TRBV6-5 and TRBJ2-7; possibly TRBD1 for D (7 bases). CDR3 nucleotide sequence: TGTGCCAGCAGGAACGGGGGACAGAGCTACGAGCAGTACTTC. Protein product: CASRNGGQSYEQYF.